This T cell receptor beta chain was captured by sequencing in a study of T cell responses to AZD1222 COVID-19 vaccine. Germline V CDR1 and CDR2: GTSNPN, SVGIG (reference sequence). This CDR3 has 15 amino acids. V was pared by 0 bases and J by 8 bases, with 14 bases between. General study points: Spike-specific TCRs gained breadth and depth after people received two AZD1222 doses. Clonal diversity was possibly underestimated, and the donors were mostly white British, with more females. Repertoires were obtained solely post-peak T cell response.

This clone was picked up one time. Its specificity is not known. Assay used: immunoSEQ multiplex PCR; TCRdb lists only in-frame clones, some missing. This repertoire shows tens of thousands of clones, 60% to 85% found once; its top ten account for around 7%. Sequences were derived from peripheral blood, sampled on day 0 of AZD1222 vaccination. The chain joins TRBV30 to TRBJ1-6, with D unresolved. This clonotype was sampled from an adult in good health. CDR3: CAWSVDLLNDSPLHF. The DNA for the CDR3 is TGTGCCTGGAGTGTGGACCTTCTAAACGATTCACCCCTCCACTTT.